The rows below give T cell receptor beta chains drawn from one sample of a study of control samples from healthy donors and cancer patients. TCRdb's table, derived via immunoSEQ multiplex PCR, lists solely in-frame clones and lacks some. The sample includes tens of thousands of clones, approximately 90% of them seen just once. The sequencing input was PBMCs. These receptors all stem from a woman in her sixties or seventies with head and neck cancer. CDR3s include the opening cysteine and the closing phenylalanine or tryptophan. The order of the fields is J gene, V gene, D gene, clone size, CDR3 protein, CDR3 DNA. A D gene is named only where the DNA matches it firmly. Some rows mark clone size as missing; the rest say once, few, many or name a class of expanded clone.

j_call: TRBJ1-5; v_call: TRBV24-1; d_call: TRBD1; clone_size: NA; cdr3_aa: CATKGADPNQPQHF; cdr3_nt: TGTGCCACCAAGGGGGCCGACCCCAATCAGCCCCAGCATTTT
j_call: TRBJ1-1; v_call: TRBV7-2; d_call: NA; clone_size: once; cdr3_aa: CASSLEVRRGTEAFF; cdr3_nt: TGTGCCAGCAGCTTAGAAGTCCGAAGGGGGACTGAAGCTTTCTTT
j_call: TRBJ1-1; v_call: TRBV6-5; d_call: NA; clone_size: NA; cdr3_aa: CASTDRMNTEAFF; cdr3_nt: TGTGCCAGCACCGACAGAATGAACACTGAAGCTTTCTTT
j_call: TRBJ2-7; v_call: TRBV6-1; d_call: NA; clone_size: NA; cdr3_aa: CASREGAGTQMYEQYF; cdr3_nt: TGTGCCAGCAGGGAAGGTGCCGGGACGCAGATGTACGAGCAGTACTTC
j_call: TRBJ2-1; v_call: TRBV9; d_call: NA; clone_size: NA; cdr3_aa: CASSPHHLLGVNEQFF; cdr3_nt: TGTGCCAGCAGCCCTCATCATCTCTTAGGTGTCAATGAGCAGTTCTTC
j_call: TRBJ2-2; v_call: TRBV11-1; d_call: NA; clone_size: NA; cdr3_aa: CASSLVVEAGELFF; cdr3_nt: TGTGCCAGCAGCTTAGTGGTAGAGGCCGGGGAGCTGTTTTTT
j_call: TRBJ2-5; v_call: TRBV7-4; d_call: NA; clone_size: once; cdr3_aa: CASSLNRTGRGVETQYF; cdr3_nt: TGTGCCAGCAGCTTAAACCGGACAGGGAGGGGAGTAGAGACCCAGTACTTC
j_call: TRBJ2-5; v_call: TRBV4-1; d_call: TRBD2; clone_size: NA; cdr3_aa: CASSQDRGSGRLQETQYF; cdr3_nt: TGCGCCAGCAGCCAAGATCGGGGTAGCGGGAGGTTACAAGAGACCCAGTACTTC
j_call: TRBJ1-6; v_call: TRBV5-6; d_call: NA; clone_size: NA; cdr3_aa: CASSVQGTYNSPLHF; cdr3_nt: TGTGCCAGCAGCGTGCAGGGTACCTATAATTCACCCCTCCACTTT
j_call: TRBJ2-2; v_call: TRBV7-6; d_call: TRBD2; clone_size: NA; cdr3_aa: CASSPWGGTNTGELFF; cdr3_nt: TGTGCCAGCAGCCCCTGGGGAGGGACGAACACCGGGGAGCTGTTTTTT
j_call: TRBJ2-5; v_call: TRBV4-1; d_call: NA; clone_size: NA; cdr3_aa: CASSQLLWGRLRYF; cdr3_nt: TGCGCCAGCAGCCAACTTCTGTGGGGAAGGTTGCGGTACTTC
j_call: TRBJ2-1; v_call: TRBV6-5; d_call: TRBD2; clone_size: NA; cdr3_aa: CASSYLLAGESEQFF; cdr3_nt: TGTGCCAGCAGTTACTTACTAGCGGGAGAGAGTGAGCAGTTCTTC
j_call: TRBJ1-5; v_call: TRBV7-8; d_call: NA; clone_size: once; cdr3_aa: CASSLGGTPPGSNQPQHF; cdr3_nt: TGTGCCAGCAGCCTTGGGGGGACACCACCGGGAAGCAATCAGCCCCAGCATTTT
j_call: TRBJ2-7; v_call: TRBV5-6; d_call: TRBD2; clone_size: NA; cdr3_aa: CASSIRLAGAYEQYF; cdr3_nt: TGTGCCAGCAGCATCAGACTAGCGGGGGCCTACGAGCAGTACTTC
j_call: TRBJ2-3; v_call: TRBV4-1; d_call: TRBD1; clone_size: NA; cdr3_aa: CASSSGTGGLTQYF; cdr3_nt: TGCGCCAGCAGCTCCGGGACAGGGGGCCTTACGCAGTATTTT
j_call: TRBJ2-3; v_call: TRBV6-2/TRBV6-3; d_call: NA; clone_size: once; cdr3_aa: CASSYSRVPDTQYF; cdr3_nt: TGTGCCAGCAGTTATAGTAGAGTCCCAGATACGCAGTATTTT
j_call: TRBJ2-1; v_call: TRBV29-1; d_call: NA; clone_size: NA; cdr3_aa: CSGGLSISYNEQFF; cdr3_nt: TGCAGCGGAGGACTCAGCATCTCCTACAATGAGCAGTTCTTC
j_call: TRBJ2-7; v_call: TRBV19; d_call: NA; clone_size: NA; cdr3_aa: CATKEGFQSYEQYF; cdr3_nt: TGTGCCACAAAGGAGGGGTTTCAGTCCTACGAGCAGTACTTC
j_call: TRBJ2-7; v_call: TRBV19; d_call: NA; clone_size: once; cdr3_aa: CASNEGYRAYEQYF; cdr3_nt: TGTGCCAGTAATGAGGGGTACAGAGCCTACGAGCAGTACTTC
j_call: TRBJ1-2; v_call: TRBV5-1; d_call: TRBD1; clone_size: NA; cdr3_aa: CASSSHRGSYGYTF; cdr3_nt: TGCGCCAGCAGCTCTCACAGGGGATCCTATGGCTACACCTTC
j_call: TRBJ1-5; v_call: TRBV6-6; d_call: NA; clone_size: once; cdr3_aa: CASRPQGNQPQHF; cdr3_nt: TGTGCCAGCCGGCCTCAGGGCAATCAGCCCCAGCATTTT
j_call: TRBJ2-6; v_call: TRBV6-1; d_call: NA; clone_size: NA; cdr3_aa: CASSEGFSGANVLTF; cdr3_nt: TGTGCCAGCAGTGAAGGGTTCTCTGGGGCCAACGTCCTGACTTTC
j_call: TRBJ2-7; v_call: TRBV2; d_call: NA; clone_size: NA; cdr3_aa: CASRVRGREQYF; cdr3_nt: TGTGCCAGCAGGGTCAGGGGTCGCGAGCAGTACTTC
j_call: TRBJ1-1; v_call: TRBV19; d_call: TRBD1; clone_size: NA; cdr3_aa: CASSNRQGPVNTEAFF; cdr3_nt: TGTGCCAGTAGTAACCGACAGGGACCCGTGAACACTGAAGCTTTCTTT
j_call: TRBJ2-5; v_call: TRBV21-1; d_call: NA; clone_size: NA; cdr3_aa: CASSPSATSAEDQETQYF; cdr3_nt: TGTGCCAGCAGCCCCTCGGCCACTAGCGCGGAAGACCAAGAGACCCAGTACTTC
j_call: TRBJ1-5; v_call: TRBV25-1; d_call: NA; clone_size: NA; cdr3_aa: CASTGGIGQPQHF; cdr3_nt: TGTGCCAGTACCGGGGGGATAGGGCAGCCCCAGCATTTT
j_call: TRBJ2-7; v_call: TRBV7-9; d_call: NA; clone_size: NA; cdr3_aa: CASSSTAYEQYF; cdr3_nt: TGTGCCAGCAGCTCGACCGCCTACGAGCAGTACTTC
j_call: TRBJ2-1; v_call: TRBV27; d_call: TRBD2; clone_size: once; cdr3_aa: CASSRRLAAILDEQFF; cdr3_nt: TGTGCCAGCAGTCGGAGACTAGCGGCGATATTAGATGAGCAGTTCTTC
j_call: TRBJ2-2; v_call: TRBV21-1; d_call: NA; clone_size: NA; cdr3_aa: CASSNGLAGEPANTGELFF; cdr3_nt: TGTGCCAGCAGCAATGGACTAGCGGGAGAGCCAGCGAACACCGGGGAGCTGTTTTTT
j_call: TRBJ1-2; v_call: TRBV7-2; d_call: NA; clone_size: NA; cdr3_aa: CASSLDSGDGYTF; cdr3_nt: TGTGCCAGCAGCTTAGATTCCGGGGATGGCTACACCTTC
j_call: TRBJ1-3; v_call: TRBV2; d_call: TRBD1; clone_size: NA; cdr3_aa: CASRQGPGNTIYF; cdr3_nt: TGTGCCAGCCGACAGGGCCCTGGTAACACCATATATTTT
j_call: TRBJ2-2; v_call: TRBV9; d_call: NA; clone_size: NA; cdr3_aa: CASSQRVGTGELFF; cdr3_nt: TGTGCCAGCAGCCAACGAGTAGGTACCGGGGAGCTGTTTTTT
j_call: TRBJ2-2; v_call: TRBV15; d_call: NA; clone_size: NA; cdr3_aa: CATSSPRDVGAPNTGELFF; cdr3_nt: TGTGCCACCAGCAGCCCAAGGGACGTTGGGGCCCCGAACACCGGGGAGCTGTTTTTT
j_call: TRBJ2-5; v_call: TRBV7-9; d_call: TRBD2; clone_size: NA; cdr3_aa: CASSSRGRETQYF; cdr3_nt: TGTGCCAGCAGCTCGCGGGGGAGAGAGACCCAGTACTTC
j_call: TRBJ2-1; v_call: TRBV6-5; d_call: NA; clone_size: NA; cdr3_aa: CASSSQQGGNYNEQFF; cdr3_nt: TGTGCCAGCAGTTCCCAACAGGGTGGGAACTACAATGAGCAGTTCTTC
j_call: TRBJ2-1; v_call: TRBV27; d_call: TRBD2; clone_size: NA; cdr3_aa: CASSPRGSVNEQFF; cdr3_nt: TGTGCCAGCAGTCCGCGGGGGAGCGTCAATGAGCAGTTCTTC
j_call: TRBJ2-1; v_call: TRBV7-2; d_call: NA; clone_size: once; cdr3_aa: CASSLTLYNEQFF; cdr3_nt: TGTGCCAGCAGCTTAACACTCTACAATGAGCAGTTCTTC
j_call: TRBJ2-1; v_call: TRBV10-2; d_call: TRBD2; clone_size: once; cdr3_aa: CAVEGLAGEKIEQFF; cdr3_nt: TGCGCCGTTGAAGGACTAGCGGGAGAAAAGATTGAGCAGTTCTTC
j_call: TRBJ1-6; v_call: TRBV5-1; d_call: NA; clone_size: NA; cdr3_aa: CASSLEGSSYNSPLHF; cdr3_nt: TGCGCCAGCAGCTTGGAAGGGAGCTCCTATAATTCACCCCTCCACTTT
j_call: TRBJ2-2; v_call: TRBV2; d_call: NA; clone_size: NA; cdr3_aa: CASRGRINTGELFF; cdr3_nt: TGTGCCAGCCGAGGGAGGATAAACACCGGGGAGCTGTTTTTT
j_call: TRBJ2-6; v_call: TRBV18; d_call: NA; clone_size: NA; cdr3_aa: CASSQSAGANVLTF; cdr3_nt: TGTGCCAGCTCTCAATCAGCTGGGGCCAACGTCCTGACTTTC
j_call: TRBJ1-6; v_call: TRBV7-9; d_call: TRBD1; clone_size: NA; cdr3_aa: CASRRGTGNSPLHF; cdr3_nt: TGTGCCAGCAGGAGGGGGACAGGGAATTCACCCCTCCACTTT
j_call: TRBJ1-6; v_call: TRBV6-5; d_call: NA; clone_size: NA; cdr3_aa: CASSLGPNSPLHF; cdr3_nt: TGTGCCAGCAGTTTAGGACCCAATTCACCCCTCCACTTT
j_call: TRBJ1-3; v_call: TRBV2; d_call: TRBD1; clone_size: NA; cdr3_aa: CASSRQTGSGNTIYF; cdr3_nt: TGTGCCAGCAGTCGGCAGACAGGGTCTGGAAACACCATATATTTT
j_call: TRBJ2-7; v_call: TRBV7-9; d_call: NA; clone_size: NA; cdr3_aa: CASSLARAGEQYF; cdr3_nt: TGTGCCAGCAGCTTAGCCAGGGCGGGCGAGCAGTACTTC